This TCR beta chain appears in the sequencing data of a study of T cell responses to AZD1222 COVID-19 vaccine. Study summary: Combined were second doses at about 4 or about 12 weeks.

TCRdb's copy holds only in-frame clones and misses some; the assay was immunoSEQ multiplex PCR. Here the sample spans about 180,000 clones, roughly nine tenths being singletons. The CDR3 is made up of 14 amino acids. The germline CDR1 and CDR2 sequences are MNHEY and SVGAGI. V lost 6 bases and J lost 7; bases outside the gene matches: 4. The source is an adult in good health. The V call is TRBV6-5, the J call TRBJ1-6; TRBD1 matches at 9 bases. Sequenced here: peripheral blood, sampled on day 0 of AZD1222 vaccination. The CDR3 region has the DNA TGTGCCAGCAGGTCAGGACAGGGGAATTCACCCCTCCACTTT. This codes for CASRSGQGNSPLHF.